The present T cell receptor (beta chain) was sequenced within a study of T-cell memory formation after mild COVID-19 (dated by TCRdb to the early 2020s). For context, the study as a whole: Most TCR sequence clusters were specific to one of the two donors. Two young, previously healthy adult volunteers, one female and one male, were included in the cohort. In a couple of donors, T-cell clones that expanded and contracted after mild COVID-19 were followed by sequencing TCRalpha and TCRbeta repertoires longitudinally. The investigation overall reported the following: Whether the second-wave clones peaking on day 37 were SARS-CoV-2 specific was not confirmed. The study included only a couple of mild cases, and larger cohorts that include severe cases with pre-infection samples were judged to be necessary. Some responding clones were found in pre-infection memory, which suggests that pre-existing cross-reactive memory T cells took part in the SARS-CoV-2 response. Contracting CD4+ clones were located mainly in the CM and EM memory subsets, whereas CD8+ clones were found to be enriched in EMRA. Clones that contracted from day 15 to 85 showed balanced CD4/CD8 phenotypes, whereas a second wave of clones that expanded from day 15 to 37 leaned towards CD4+.

Sequenced on an Illumina NovaSeq 6000. Using 5'RACE with constant-segment primers, TCRalpha and TCRbeta cDNA libraries were constructed, with sample barcodes and unique molecular identifiers added in the process. Trizol reagent was used to extract RNA from every sample. The libraries were amplified in two PCR steps, and the second step added a second sample barcode and Illumina TruSeq adapters. Sequencing of the libraries was done on an Illumina NovaSeq, producing 2 x 150 bp paired-end reads. In the paper's pipeline: The reads were demultiplexed and collapsed into UMI-guided consensus sequences using migec v1.2.7. Using mixcr v2.1.11, the UMI consensuses were aligned to TRA and TRB V and J templates and assembled into clonotypes. Clonotypes were classified as expanded or contracted when called significant by both edgeR and NoisET, with noise models trained on biological replicates. For edgeR calls, the cutoffs were a false discovery rate-adjusted p below 0.01 and a log2 fold-change threshold of 1. As an exploratory analysis of dynamics, PCA with hierarchical clustering was applied to max-normalized trajectories of the 1000 most abundant clonotypes. The CD4 or CD8 phenotype of responding clones was assigned using the separately sequenced CD4+ and CD8+ repertoires. TCRdb reprocessing: public reads trimmed at Q25 with fastp, clones called with MiXCR, in-frame beta chains kept. Entries that share a CDR3 protein sequence are merged under the most common genes and DNA. The V and J calls and clone size come from TCRdb's table, not from the authors' own analysis. Counted in this sample were hundreds of thousands of distinct CDR3 sequences; about 20% of them appeared once. The biggest ten clones account for around 8% of the sample.

This clonotype showed up just a few times. Its antigen is not yet known. No much larger clonotype is one base removed from it; base qualities were not supplied. Ficoll-Paque density gradient centrifugation was used to isolate PBMCs. The CDR1 and CDR2 encoded by the germline V gene are SGDLS and YYNGEE. Relative to germline, V is missing 4 bases and J is missing 4 bases, with 7 bases of the junction outside any gene match. The CDR3, from cysteine to phenylalanine, totals 15 residues. The sequence is cut down to CDR3 DNA, 45 bases in frame from base 1. Source material: PBMCs or a T cell subset sorted from them (not recorded which). The chain joins TRBV9 to TRBJ2-1, with TRBD2 identical over 8 junction bases. This TCR was recovered from an adult woman who had mild COVID-19 (a few samples of this study predate the infection). The sample titles of this study are shuffled in the database, so cell type and time point are left out; the donor was told from shared clones. The encoded CDR3 is CASSQTQRGYNEQFF. The nucleotide sequence reads TGTGCCAGCAGCCAGACCCAGCGGGGGTACAATGAGCAGTTCTTC.